The present T cell receptor (beta chain) was sequenced within a study of blood T cell repertoires in COVID-19. Profiled with immunoSEQ multiplex PCR; TCRdb holds only in-frame clones, not every one. The data show about 300,000 clones, around nine tenths seen once. This CDR3 region has 15 residues. Between the trimmed V and J ends, which lost 0 bases and 2 bases, there was a span of 8 bases. CDR1 is PRHDT and CDR2 is FYEKMQ in the germline V gene (reference sequence). Participant ages covered roughly 18 to 89 years across 24 US areas. Assignment of participants to cohorts was predicated upon participant-reported clinical history.

The chain couples TRBV13 to TRBJ2-1; D is undetermined. The source is a woman aged 25 to 39 who had recovered from COVID-19. Source material: PBMCs or T cells enriched from blood (not recorded which). In nucleotides, the CDR3 is TGTGCCAGCAGCTTAGGGAGTGAGACCTACAATGAGCAGTTCTTC. This sequence encodes CASSLGSETYNEQFF.